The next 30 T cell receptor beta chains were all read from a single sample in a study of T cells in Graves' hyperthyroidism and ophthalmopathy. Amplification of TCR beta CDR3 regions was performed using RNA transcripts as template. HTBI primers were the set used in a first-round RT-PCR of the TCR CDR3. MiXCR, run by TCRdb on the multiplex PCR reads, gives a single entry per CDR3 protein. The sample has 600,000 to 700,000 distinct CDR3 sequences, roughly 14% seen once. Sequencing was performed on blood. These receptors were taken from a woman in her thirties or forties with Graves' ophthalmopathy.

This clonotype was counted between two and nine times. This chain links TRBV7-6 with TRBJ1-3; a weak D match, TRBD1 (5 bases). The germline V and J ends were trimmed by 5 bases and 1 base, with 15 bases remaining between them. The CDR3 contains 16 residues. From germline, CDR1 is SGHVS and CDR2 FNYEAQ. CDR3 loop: CASSLLFPGSGNTIYF. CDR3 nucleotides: TGTGCCAGCAGCCTACTCTTTCCAGGGTCTGGAAACACCATATATTTT.

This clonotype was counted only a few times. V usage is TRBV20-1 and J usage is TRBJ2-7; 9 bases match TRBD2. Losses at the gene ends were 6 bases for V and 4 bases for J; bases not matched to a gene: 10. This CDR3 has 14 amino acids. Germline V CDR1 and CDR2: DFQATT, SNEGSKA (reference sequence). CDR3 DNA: TGCAGTGCGACATCAGCGGGAGGATGGTACGAGCAGTACTTC. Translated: CSATSAGGWYEQYF.

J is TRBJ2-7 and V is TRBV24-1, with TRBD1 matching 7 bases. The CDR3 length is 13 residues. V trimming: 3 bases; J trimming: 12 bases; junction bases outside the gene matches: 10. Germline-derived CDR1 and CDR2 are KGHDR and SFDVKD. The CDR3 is CATSDPLGDSLYF. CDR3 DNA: TGTGCCACCAGTGATCCCCTGGGGGACAGTCTGTACTTC.

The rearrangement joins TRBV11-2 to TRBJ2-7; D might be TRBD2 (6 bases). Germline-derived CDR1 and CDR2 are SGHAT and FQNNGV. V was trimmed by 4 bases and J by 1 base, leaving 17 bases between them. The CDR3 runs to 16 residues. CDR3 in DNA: TGTGCCAGCAGCTGGGGATTAGCGGATCCTTCCTACGAGCAGTACTTC. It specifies CASSWGLADPSYEQYF.

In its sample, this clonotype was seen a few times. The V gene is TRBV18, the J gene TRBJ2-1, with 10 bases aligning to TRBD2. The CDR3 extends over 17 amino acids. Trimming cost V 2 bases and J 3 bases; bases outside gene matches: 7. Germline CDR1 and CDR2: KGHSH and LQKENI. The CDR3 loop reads CASSPMSGRVGYNEQFF. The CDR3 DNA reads TGTGCCAGCTCACCAATGAGCGGGAGGGTTGGCTACAATGAGCAGTTCTTC. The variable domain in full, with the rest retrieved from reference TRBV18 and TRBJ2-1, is NAGVMQNPRHLVRRRGQEARLRCSPMKGHSHVYWYRQLPEEGLKFMVYLQKENIIDESGMPKERFSAEFPKEGPSILRIQQVVRGDSAAYFCASSPMSGRVGYNEQFFGPGTRLTVL.

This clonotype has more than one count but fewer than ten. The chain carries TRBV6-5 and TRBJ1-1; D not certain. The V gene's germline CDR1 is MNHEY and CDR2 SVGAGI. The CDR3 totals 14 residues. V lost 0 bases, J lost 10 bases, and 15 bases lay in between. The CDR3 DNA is TGTGCCAGCAGTTACTCTTGGGGAGTCGGTGGAGCTTTCTTT. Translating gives CASSYSWGVGGAFF.

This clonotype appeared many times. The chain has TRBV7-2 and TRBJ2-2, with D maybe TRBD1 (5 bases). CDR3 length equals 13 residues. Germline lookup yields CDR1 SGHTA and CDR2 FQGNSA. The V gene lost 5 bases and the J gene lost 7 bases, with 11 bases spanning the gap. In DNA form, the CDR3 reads TGTGCCAGCAGCCCAAGGGGTGACGGGGAGCTGTTTTTT. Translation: CASSPRGDGELFF.

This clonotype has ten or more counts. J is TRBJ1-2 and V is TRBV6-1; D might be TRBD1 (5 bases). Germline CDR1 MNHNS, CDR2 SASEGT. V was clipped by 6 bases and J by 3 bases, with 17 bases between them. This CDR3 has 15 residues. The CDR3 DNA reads TGTGCCAGCAGCGGACCCAGGGTTGGGGACTATGGCTACACCTTC. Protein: CASSGPRVGDYGYTF.

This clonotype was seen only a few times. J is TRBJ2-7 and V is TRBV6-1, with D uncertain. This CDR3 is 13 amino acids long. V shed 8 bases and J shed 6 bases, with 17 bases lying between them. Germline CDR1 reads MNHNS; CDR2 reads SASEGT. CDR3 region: CASSLAGEIEQYF. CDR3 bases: TGTGCCAGCTCTCTCGCAGGCGAGATCGAGCAGTACTTC.

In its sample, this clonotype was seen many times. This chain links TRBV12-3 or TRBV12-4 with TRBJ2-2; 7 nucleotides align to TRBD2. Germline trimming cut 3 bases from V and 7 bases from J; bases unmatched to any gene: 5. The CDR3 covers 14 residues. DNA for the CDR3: TGTGCCAGCAGTTTGACTAGCAACTACGGGGAGCTGTTTTTT. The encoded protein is CASSLTSNYGELFF.

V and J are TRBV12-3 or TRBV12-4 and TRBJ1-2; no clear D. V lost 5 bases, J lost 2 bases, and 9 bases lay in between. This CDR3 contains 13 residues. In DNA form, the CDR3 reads TGTGCCAGCAGTATCGGGAAGAACTATGGCTACACCTTC. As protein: CASSIGKNYGYTF.

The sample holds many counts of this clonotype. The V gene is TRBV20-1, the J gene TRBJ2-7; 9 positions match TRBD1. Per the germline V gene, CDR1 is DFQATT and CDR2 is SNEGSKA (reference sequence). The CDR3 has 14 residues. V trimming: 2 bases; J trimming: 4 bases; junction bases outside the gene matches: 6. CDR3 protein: CSARYTGGRYEQYF. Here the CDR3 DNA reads TGCAGTGCTAGATATACAGGGGGCCGGTACGAGCAGTACTTC.

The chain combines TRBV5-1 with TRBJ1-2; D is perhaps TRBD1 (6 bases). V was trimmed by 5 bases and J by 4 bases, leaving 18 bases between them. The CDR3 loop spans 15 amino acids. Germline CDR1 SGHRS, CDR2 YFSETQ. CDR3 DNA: TGCGCCAGCAGACGAACGGGGGGCGCGGGCTATGGCTACACCTTC. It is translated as CASRRTGGAGYGYTF.

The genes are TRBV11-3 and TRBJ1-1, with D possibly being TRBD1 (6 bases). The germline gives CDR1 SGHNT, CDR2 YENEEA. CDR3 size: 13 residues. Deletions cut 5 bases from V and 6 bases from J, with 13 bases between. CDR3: CASSPRGGSEAFF. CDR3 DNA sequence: TGTGCCAGCAGCCCGAGGGGGGGATCTGAAGCTTTCTTT.

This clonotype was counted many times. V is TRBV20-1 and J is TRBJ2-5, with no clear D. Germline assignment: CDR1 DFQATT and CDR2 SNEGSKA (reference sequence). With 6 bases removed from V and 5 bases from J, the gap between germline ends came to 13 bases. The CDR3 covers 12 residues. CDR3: CSAHLGEETQYF. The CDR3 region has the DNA TGCAGTGCCCATCTAGGAGAGGAGACCCAGTACTTC.

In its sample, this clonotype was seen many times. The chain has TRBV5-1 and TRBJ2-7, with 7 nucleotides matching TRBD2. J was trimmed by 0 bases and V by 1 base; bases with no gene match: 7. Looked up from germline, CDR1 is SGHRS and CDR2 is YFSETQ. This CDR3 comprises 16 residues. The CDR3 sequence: CASSLPAGGFSYEQYF. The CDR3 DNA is TGCGCCAGCAGCTTGCCGGCCGGGGGGTTCTCCTACGAGCAGTACTTC.

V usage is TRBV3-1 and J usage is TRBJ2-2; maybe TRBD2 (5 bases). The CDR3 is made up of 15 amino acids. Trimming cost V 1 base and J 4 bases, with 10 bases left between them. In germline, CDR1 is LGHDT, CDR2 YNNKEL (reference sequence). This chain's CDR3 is CASSQGGSGTGELFF. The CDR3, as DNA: TGTGCCAGCAGCCAAGGAGGGTCGGGCACCGGGGAGCTGTTTTTT.

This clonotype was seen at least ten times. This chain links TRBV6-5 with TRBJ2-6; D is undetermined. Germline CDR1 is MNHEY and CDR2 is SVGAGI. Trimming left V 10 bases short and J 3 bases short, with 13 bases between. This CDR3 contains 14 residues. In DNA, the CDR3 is TGTGCCACCAATTCTCTACTTGGGGCCAACGTCCTGACTTTC. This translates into CATNSLLGANVLTF.

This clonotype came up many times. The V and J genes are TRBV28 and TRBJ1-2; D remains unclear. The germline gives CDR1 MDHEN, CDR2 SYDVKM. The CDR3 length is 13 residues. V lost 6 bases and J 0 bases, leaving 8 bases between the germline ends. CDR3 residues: CASRDPPNYGYTF. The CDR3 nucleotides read TGTGCCAGCAGAGATCCGCCTAACTATGGCTACACCTTC.

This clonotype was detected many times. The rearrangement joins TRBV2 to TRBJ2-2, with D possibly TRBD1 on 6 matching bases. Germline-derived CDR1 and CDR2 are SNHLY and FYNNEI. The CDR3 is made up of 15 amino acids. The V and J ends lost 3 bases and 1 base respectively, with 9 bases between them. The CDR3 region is CASSDPGENTGELFF. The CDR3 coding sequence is TGTGCCAGCAGTGATCCAGGGGAGAACACCGGGGAGCTGTTTTTT.

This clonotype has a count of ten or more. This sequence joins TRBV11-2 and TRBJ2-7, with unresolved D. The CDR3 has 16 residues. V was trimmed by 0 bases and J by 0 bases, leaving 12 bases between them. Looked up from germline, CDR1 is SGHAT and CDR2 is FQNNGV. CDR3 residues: CASSLEPWGDSYEQYF. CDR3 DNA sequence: TGTGCCAGCAGCTTAGAGCCCTGGGGTGACTCCTACGAGCAGTACTTC. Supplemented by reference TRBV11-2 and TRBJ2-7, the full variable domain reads EAGVAQSPRYKIIEKRQSVAFWCNPISGHATLYWYQQILGQGPKLLIQFQNNGVVDDSQLPKDRFSAERLKGVDSTLKIQPAKLEDSAVYLCASSLEPWGDSYEQYFGPGTRLTVT.

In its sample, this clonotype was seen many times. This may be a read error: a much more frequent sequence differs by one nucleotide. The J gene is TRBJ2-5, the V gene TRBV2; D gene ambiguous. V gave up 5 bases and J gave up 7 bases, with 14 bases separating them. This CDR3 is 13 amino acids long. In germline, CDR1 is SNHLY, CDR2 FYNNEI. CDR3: CASSKMNLSTQYF. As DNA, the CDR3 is TGTGCCAGCAGTAAGATGAATCTCTCGACCCAGTACTTC.

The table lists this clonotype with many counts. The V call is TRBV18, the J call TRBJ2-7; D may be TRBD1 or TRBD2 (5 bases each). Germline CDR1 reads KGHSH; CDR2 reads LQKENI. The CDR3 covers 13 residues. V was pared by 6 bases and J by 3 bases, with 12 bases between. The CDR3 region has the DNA TGTGCCAGCTCGCAGGGACCCAGCTACGAGCAGTACTTC. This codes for CASSQGPSYEQYF.

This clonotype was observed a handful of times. CDR3 nucleotide sequence: TGTGCCAGCAGCCCGATTTTCCACAGGGGTGACTATGGCTACACCTTC. It translates to CASSPIFHRGDYGYTF. This chain links TRBV11-2 with TRBJ1-2; TRBD1 matches 7 bases. The germline gives CDR1 SGHAT, CDR2 FQNNGV. V gave up 5 bases and J gave up 3 bases; unmatched junction bases: 12. The CDR3 sequence is 16 residues long.

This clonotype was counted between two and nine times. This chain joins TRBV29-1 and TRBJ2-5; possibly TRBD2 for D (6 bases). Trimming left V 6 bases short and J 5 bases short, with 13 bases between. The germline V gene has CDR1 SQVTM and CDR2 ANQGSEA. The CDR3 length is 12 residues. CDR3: CSVRELGETQYF. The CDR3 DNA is TGCAGCGTACGGGAGCTCGGGGAGACCCAGTACTTC.

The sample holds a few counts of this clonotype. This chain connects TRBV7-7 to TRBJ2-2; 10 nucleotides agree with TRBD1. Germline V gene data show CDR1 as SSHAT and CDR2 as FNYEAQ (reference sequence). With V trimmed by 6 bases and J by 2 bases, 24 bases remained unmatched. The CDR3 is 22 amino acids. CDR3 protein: CASRKLLSPTGGYRVNTGELFF. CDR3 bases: TGTGCCAGCAGAAAACTCCTTTCCCCGACAGGGGGCTACCGGGTAAACACCGGGGAGCTGTTTTTT.

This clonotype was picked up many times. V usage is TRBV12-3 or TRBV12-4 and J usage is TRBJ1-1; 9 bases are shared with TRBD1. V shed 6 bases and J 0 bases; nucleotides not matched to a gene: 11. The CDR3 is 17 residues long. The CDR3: CASSPPRDRAMNTEAFF. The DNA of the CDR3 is TGTGCCAGCAGCCCACCCCGGGACAGGGCCATGAACACTGAAGCTTTCTTT.

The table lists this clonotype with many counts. In nucleotides, the CDR3 is TGCGCCAGCAGCTTTGGTAGCGGGATCCCTTCCCTCTCCTACGAGCAGTACTTC. Its protein product is CASSFGSGIPSLSYEQYF. The chain couples TRBV5-1 to TRBJ2-7, with TRBD2 matching over 8 bases. Germline-derived CDR1 and CDR2 are SGHRS and YFSETQ. This CDR3 has 18 residues. Trimming at V came to 2 bases and at J to 0 bases, leaving 13 bases not matched to a gene.

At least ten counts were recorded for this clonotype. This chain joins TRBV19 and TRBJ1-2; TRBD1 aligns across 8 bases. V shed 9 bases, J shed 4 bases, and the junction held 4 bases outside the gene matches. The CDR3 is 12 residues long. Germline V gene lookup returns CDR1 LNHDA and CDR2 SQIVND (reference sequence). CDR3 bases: TGTGCCAGCGGACAGGGAGGCTATGGCTACACCTTC. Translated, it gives CASGQGGYGYTF. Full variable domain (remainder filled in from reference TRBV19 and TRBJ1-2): DGGITQSPKYLFRKEGQNVTLSCEQNLNHDAMYWYRQDPGQGLRLIYYSQIVNDFQKGDIAEGYSVSREKKESFPLTVTSAQKNPTAFYLCASGQGGYGYTFGSGTRLTVV.

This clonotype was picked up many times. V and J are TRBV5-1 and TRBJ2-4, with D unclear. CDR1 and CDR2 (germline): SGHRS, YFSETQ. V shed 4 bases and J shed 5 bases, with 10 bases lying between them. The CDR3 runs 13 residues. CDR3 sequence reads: CASSTTDQNIQYF. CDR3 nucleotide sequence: TGCGCCAGCAGCACGACCGATCAAAACATTCAGTACTTC.